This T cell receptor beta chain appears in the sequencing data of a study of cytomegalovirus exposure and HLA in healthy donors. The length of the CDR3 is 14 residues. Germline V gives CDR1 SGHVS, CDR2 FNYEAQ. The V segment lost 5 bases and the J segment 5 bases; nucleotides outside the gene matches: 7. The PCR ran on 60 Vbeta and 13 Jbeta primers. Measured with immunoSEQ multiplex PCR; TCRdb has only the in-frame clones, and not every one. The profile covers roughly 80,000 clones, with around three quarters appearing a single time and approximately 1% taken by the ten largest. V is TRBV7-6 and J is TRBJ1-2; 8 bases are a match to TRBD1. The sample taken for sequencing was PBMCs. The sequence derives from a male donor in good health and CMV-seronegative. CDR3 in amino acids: CASSPDRGGYGYTF. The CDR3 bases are TGTGCCAGCAGCCCCGACAGGGGCGGGTATGGCTACACCTTC.